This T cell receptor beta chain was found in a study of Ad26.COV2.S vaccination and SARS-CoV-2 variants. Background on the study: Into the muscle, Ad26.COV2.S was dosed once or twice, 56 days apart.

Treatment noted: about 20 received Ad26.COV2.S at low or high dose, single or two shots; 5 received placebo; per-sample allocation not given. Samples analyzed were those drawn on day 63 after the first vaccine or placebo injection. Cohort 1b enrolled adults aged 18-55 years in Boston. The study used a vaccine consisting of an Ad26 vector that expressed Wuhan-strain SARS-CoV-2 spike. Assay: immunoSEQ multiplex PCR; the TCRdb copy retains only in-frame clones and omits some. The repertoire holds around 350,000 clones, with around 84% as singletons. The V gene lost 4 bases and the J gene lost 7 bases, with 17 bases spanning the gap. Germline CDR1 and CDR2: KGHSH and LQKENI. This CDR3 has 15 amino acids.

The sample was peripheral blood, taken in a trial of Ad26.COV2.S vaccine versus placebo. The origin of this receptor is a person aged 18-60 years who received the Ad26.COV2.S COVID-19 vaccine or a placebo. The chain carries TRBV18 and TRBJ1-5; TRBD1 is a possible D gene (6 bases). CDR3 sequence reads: CASSLATGNSQPQHF. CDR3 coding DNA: TGTGCCAGCTCACTAGCTACAGGGAATAGCCAGCCCCAGCATTTT.